The rows below give T cell receptor beta chains drawn from one sample of a study of shared clonotypes between healthy human individuals. Generated by immunoSEQ multiplex PCR, the TCRdb table keeps only in-frame clones and is missing some. The profile shows around 700,000 clones, about 74% of them singletons. The sample was memory CD4+ T cells sorted from blood. The receptor set was obtained from a woman aged 25 to 45 in good health. Each CDR3 is given with its conserved first and last residue. Each record gives: clone size, V gene, D gene, J gene, CDR3 DNA, CDR3 protein. D genes are given only for firm matches. Rows give clone size only sometimes, using once, few, many, or a class for an expanded clone.

clone size: -
V gene: TRBV5-4
D gene: TRBD2
J gene: TRBJ2-3
CDR3 DNA: TGTGCCAGCAGCCCAAGCGGGGGGAGTAGGCCAGATACGCAGTATTTT
CDR3 protein: CASSPSGGSRPDTQYF

clone size: -
V gene: TRBV25-1
D gene: -
J gene: TRBJ2-2
CDR3 DNA: TGTGCCAGCAAAAAATCAGGGAACACCGGGGAGCTGTTTTTT
CDR3 protein: CASKKSGNTGELFF

clone size: few
V gene: TRBV28
D gene: -
J gene: TRBJ2-5
CDR3 DNA: TGTGCCAGCAGTTCCGTTGCTAGGGGAGAGCAGGGGGAGACCCAGTACTTC
CDR3 protein: CASSSVARGEQGETQYF

clone size: -
V gene: TRBV4-2
D gene: -
J gene: TRBJ2-3
CDR3 DNA: TGTGCCAGCAGCCAAGATTCGGGTGTGAGGGAAACGCAGTATTTT
CDR3 protein: CASSQDSGVRETQYF

clone size: many
V gene: TRBV2
D gene: -
J gene: TRBJ1-5
CDR3 DNA: TGTGCCAGCAGGGACAGCAGGGGCCTACAGCCCCAGCATTTT
CDR3 protein: CASRDSRGLQPQHF

clone size: -
V gene: TRBV30
D gene: -
J gene: TRBJ2-2
CDR3 DNA: TGTGCCGGATGTCGACGGGACTGCGGGGAGCTGTTTTTT
CDR3 protein: CAGCRRDCGELFF

clone size: -
V gene: TRBV11-2
D gene: TRBD1
J gene: TRBJ1-1
CDR3 DNA: TGTGCCAGCAGCTTTTCTTTTAACAGGGGGAAGGACACTGAAGCTTTCTTT
CDR3 protein: CASSFSFNRGKDTEAFF

clone size: -
V gene: TRBV11-2
D gene: -
J gene: TRBJ2-5
CDR3 DNA: TGTGCCACCTCCCTGGGGGCGGGTCTCGGAGGGGAGACCCAGTACTTC
CDR3 protein: CATSLGAGLGGETQYF

clone size: once
V gene: TRBV2
D gene: -
J gene: TRBJ2-2
CDR3 DNA: TGTGCCAGCAGTGCAGGTCACTCGGGCACCGGGGAGCTGTTTTTT
CDR3 protein: CASSAGHSGTGELFF

clone size: -
V gene: TRBV28
D gene: TRBD1
J gene: TRBJ2-3
CDR3 DNA: TGTGCCAGCAGTTTAAGACAGGGGATAGATACGCAGTATTTT
CDR3 protein: CASSLRQGIDTQYF

clone size: few
V gene: TRBV7-9
D gene: TRBD2
J gene: TRBJ2-7
CDR3 DNA: TGTGCCAGCAGCTCTGGACTAGCGGCCCTTACCTCCTACGAGCAGTACTTC
CDR3 protein: CASSSGLAALTSYEQYF

clone size: few
V gene: TRBV2
D gene: -
J gene: TRBJ2-2
CDR3 DNA: TGTGCCAGCAGTGGCAACAGGGCGAACACCGGGGAGCTGTTTTTT
CDR3 protein: CASSGNRANTGELFF

clone size: -
V gene: TRBV27
D gene: TRBD1
J gene: TRBJ2-1
CDR3 DNA: TGTGCCAGCAGTGTTAGACAGGGGGTGAGCTCCTACAATGAGCAGTTCTTC
CDR3 protein: CASSVRQGVSSYNEQFF

clone size: -
V gene: TRBV19
D gene: TRBD1
J gene: TRBJ1-4
CDR3 DNA: TGTGCCAGTAGCATGACAGGGGGCGTACACAAACTGTTTTTT
CDR3 protein: CASSMTGGVHKLFF

clone size: once
V gene: TRBV10-2
D gene: -
J gene: TRBJ2-7
CDR3 DNA: TGCGCCAGCCAACCCACCCGAAGGGGCTACGAGCAGTACTTC
CDR3 protein: CASQPTRRGYEQYF

clone size: -
V gene: TRBV7-2
D gene: TRBD2
J gene: TRBJ2-1
CDR3 DNA: TGTGCCAGCAGCTCTCAATTCGGGCTAGCGGGGAATGAGCAGTTCTTC
CDR3 protein: CASSSQFGLAGNEQFF

clone size: many
V gene: TRBV5-1
D gene: TRBD2
J gene: TRBJ2-1
CDR3 DNA: TGCGCCAGCAGCTTGAAGCTTGCGGGGGTGTCTAGCGGGAGACCCTACAATGAGCAGTTCTTC
CDR3 protein: CASSLKLAGVSSGRPYNEQFF

clone size: -
V gene: TRBV27
D gene: -
J gene: TRBJ1-5
CDR3 DNA: TGTGCCAGCAGTCCTCTAACAGGGCGTCCTACTCAGCCCCAGCATTTT
CDR3 protein: CASSPLTGRPTQPQHF

clone size: -
V gene: TRBV5-1
D gene: TRBD1
J gene: TRBJ2-7
CDR3 DNA: TGCGCCAGCAGCCAGGGACAGGGCGTCTACGAGCAGTACTTC
CDR3 protein: CASSQGQGVYEQYF

clone size: -
V gene: TRBV19
D gene: TRBD1
J gene: TRBJ2-4
CDR3 DNA: TGTGCCAGTAGTATAGCTCGACAGGGGGCCAAAAACATTCAGTACTTC
CDR3 protein: CASSIARQGAKNIQYF

clone size: -
V gene: TRBV7-8
D gene: -
J gene: TRBJ1-2
CDR3 DNA: TGTGCCAGCAGCTTACCCAGTGCCACGTGTGGCTACACCTTC
CDR3 protein: CASSLPSATCGYTF

clone size: -
V gene: TRBV27
D gene: -
J gene: TRBJ2-7
CDR3 DNA: TGTGCCAGCAGATCACACTACGAGCAGTACTTC
CDR3 protein: CASRSHYEQYF

clone size: -
V gene: TRBV27
D gene: TRBD2
J gene: TRBJ2-1
CDR3 DNA: TGTGCCAGCAGTCCCCTCCCTTACGGGACTAGCGTAAATGAGCAGTTCTTC
CDR3 protein: CASSPLPYGTSVNEQFF

clone size: -
V gene: TRBV7-2
D gene: -
J gene: TRBJ1-1
CDR3 DNA: TGTGCCAGCAGCTCGCACAGGGTGAACACTGAAGCTTTCTTT
CDR3 protein: CASSSHRVNTEAFF

clone size: -
V gene: TRBV4-1
D gene: TRBD1
J gene: TRBJ2-7
CDR3 DNA: TGCGCCAGCAGCATGGGACAGGGGCCCTACGAGCAGTACTTC
CDR3 protein: CASSMGQGPYEQYF

clone size: once
V gene: TRBV5-1
D gene: -
J gene: TRBJ2-2
CDR3 DNA: TGCGCCAGCAGCTTGGGTGGGAAGCTGAACACCGGGGAGCTGTTTTTT
CDR3 protein: CASSLGGKLNTGELFF

clone size: -
V gene: TRBV2
D gene: TRBD2
J gene: TRBJ2-3
CDR3 DNA: TGTGCCACGTCTAGCGGGCCGGGGGTAGATACGCAGTATTTT
CDR3 protein: CATSSGPGVDTQYF

clone size: once
V gene: TRBV2
D gene: TRBD2
J gene: TRBJ2-1
CDR3 DNA: TGTGCCAGCAGCCGGGCAAGGACTAGCGGAGCCTATGAGCAGTTCTTC
CDR3 protein: CASSRARTSGAYEQFF

clone size: -
V gene: TRBV7-2
D gene: -
J gene: TRBJ2-3
CDR3 DNA: TGTGCCAGCAGCTCTTCCGCAGATACGCAGTATTTT
CDR3 protein: CASSSSADTQYF